What follows describes a single TCR beta chain. Per the original methods: Nucleated cell counts were estimated from reference gene primer amplification. Produced via immunoSEQ multiplex PCR; TCRdb's table is partial and in-frame only. The V and J calls and clone size are taken from that table; D and trimming were inferred from the DNA. The sample shows around 200,000 clones, roughly four fifths of them seen only once. The entry originates in a study of blood T cell repertoires in COVID-19. Study-wide background: Whether acute or convalescent, the COVID-19 samples came from the United States, Italy and Spain. T cells, B-cell-depleted T cells, or PBMCs provided the cDNA or gDNA that served as material.

The germline CDR1 and CDR2 sequences are MNHEY and SVGAGI. The length of the CDR3 is 14 residues. The V end lost 4 bases, the J end lost 8 bases, and 14 bases lay between the germline ends. The chain employs TRBV6-5 and TRBJ1-4, with TRBD1 as a possible D gene (6 bases). Material for sequencing was peripheral blood. The receptor was derived from a woman aged 40-49 years with acute or convalescent COVID-19. The CDR3 loop is CASSSRTEPEKLFF. CDR3 bases: TGTGCCAGCAGTTCTCGGACAGAGCCAGAAAAACTGTTTTTT.